This record looks at one T cell receptor beta chain sequence and its context. This sample is part of a study of technical replicates of blood from a handful of donors. The V end was cut by 7 bases, the J end by 4 bases, with 13 bases between. The germline CDR1 and CDR2 sequences are MNHNY and SVGAGI (reference sequence). This CDR3 has 13 residues. Some clones are missing from TCRdb's copy, which holds only in-frame ones; the method was immunoSEQ multiplex PCR. The sample contains about 62,000 clones, about nine tenths of which appear only once. This TCR was recovered from a human donor in good health. Some clones in this sample may be carry-over from other donors' samples. What was sequenced was PBMCs. The chain joins TRBV6-6 to TRBJ1-2; perhaps TRBD1 as D (6 bases). The DNA for the CDR3 is TGTGCCAGCAACATTGACAGGCCCTATGGCTACACCTTC. Protein sequence: CASNIDRPYGYTF.